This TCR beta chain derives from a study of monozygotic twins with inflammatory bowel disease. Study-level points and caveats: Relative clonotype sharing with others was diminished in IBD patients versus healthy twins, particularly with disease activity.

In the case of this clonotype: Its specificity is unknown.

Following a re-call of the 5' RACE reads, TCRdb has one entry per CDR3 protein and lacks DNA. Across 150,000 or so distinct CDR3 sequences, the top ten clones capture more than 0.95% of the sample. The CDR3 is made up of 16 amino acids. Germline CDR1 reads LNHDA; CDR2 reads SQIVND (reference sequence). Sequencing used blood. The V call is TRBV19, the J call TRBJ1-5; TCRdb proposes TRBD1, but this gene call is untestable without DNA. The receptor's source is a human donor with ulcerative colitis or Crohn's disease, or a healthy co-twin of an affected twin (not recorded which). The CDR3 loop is CASNPKGQGSNQPQHF. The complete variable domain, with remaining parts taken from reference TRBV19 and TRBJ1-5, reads DGGITQSPKYLFRKEGQNVTLSCEQNLNHDAMYWYRQDPGQGLRLIYYSQIVNDFQKGDIAEGYSVSREKKESFPLTVTSAQKNPTAFYLCASNPKGQGSNQPQHFGDGTRLSIL.